The 19 T cell receptor beta chains in this list originate from one sample, sequenced in a study of PD-1 blockade in mismatch repair-deficient tumors. Clones were read by immunoSEQ multiplex PCR, and TCRdb kept only the in-frame ones, dropping some. The profile shows fewer than 100,000 clones, approximately 81% of them singletons. Specimen: peripheral blood, collected 12 weeks after starting pembrolizumab. These TCRs come from an adult with mismatch repair-deficient cancer.

The chain is built from TRBV7-3 and TRBJ2-3; maybe TRBD2 (5 bases). In germline, CDR1 is SGHTA, CDR2 FQGTGA. CDR3 length: 15 residues. V was pared by 1 base and J by 2 bases, with 10 bases between. The CDR3 DNA follows: TGTGCCAGCAGCTTAAGACGGGGTAACACAGATACGCAGTATTTT. This sequence encodes CASSLRRGNTDTQYF. Full variable domain (missing parts from reference TRBV7-3 and TRBJ2-3): GAGVSQTPSNKVTEKGKYVELRCDPISGHTALYWYRQSLGQGPEFLIYFQGTGAADDSGLPNDRFFAVRPEGSVSTLKIQRTERGDSAVYLCASSLRRGNTDTQYFGPGTRLTVL.

The chain employs TRBV5-6 and TRBJ2-7; tentatively, D is TRBD1 (6 bases). V shed 0 bases and J shed 2 bases, with 12 bases lying between them. This CDR3 has 15 residues. Germline V gene lookup returns CDR1 SGHDT and CDR2 YYEEEE. The CDR3 loop reads CASSLDGTLTYEQYF. The CDR3 DNA reads as TGTGCCAGCAGCTTGGATGGGACACTAACCTACGAGCAGTACTTC. The variable domain in full, with the rest retrieved from reference TRBV5-6 and TRBJ2-7, is DAGVTQSPTHLIKTRGQQVTLRCSPKSGHDTVSWYQQALGQGPQFIFQYYEEEERQRGNFPDRFSGHQFPNYSSELNVNALLLGDSALYLCASSLDGTLTYEQYFGPGTRLTVT.

CDR3: CASRREFGTDTQYF. CDR3 sequence (DNA): TGTGCCAGCAGGCGGGAGTTTGGGACAGATACGCAGTATTTT. This rearrangement joins TRBV6-4 to TRBJ2-3; TRBD2 aligns across 7 bases. Per the germline V gene, CDR1 is MRHNA and CDR2 is SNTAGT. The junction had 6 bases not matched to a gene; V was cut back by 6 bases and J by 3 bases. CDR3 length: 14 amino acids.

The rearrangement links TRBV9 to TRBJ1-1, with D maybe TRBD1 (6 bases). CDR3 length: 12 residues. Germline V gives CDR1 SGDLS, CDR2 YYNGEE. CDR3 sequence reads: CATGRGVTEAFF. CDR3 nucleotides: TGTGCTACGGGGAGGGGGGTCACTGAAGCTTTCTTT.

The V call is TRBV7-3, the J call TRBJ2-1, with D perhaps matching TRBD1 (6 bases). Looked up from germline, CDR1 is SGHTA and CDR2 is FQGTGA. V lost 4 bases, J lost 2 bases, and 12 bases lay in between. This CDR3 comprises 15 residues. The CDR3 region has the DNA TGTGCCAGCAGCTCTACCGGGACAACCTACAATGAGCAGTTCTTC. Translation: CASSSTGTTYNEQFF.

This clone is large (0.1 to 1%). The V and J genes are TRBV11-2 and TRBJ1-2; a possible D gene is TRBD1 (5 bases). Germline lookup yields CDR1 SGHAT and CDR2 FQNNGV. V lost 4 bases, J lost 1 base, and 13 bases lay in between. The CDR3 is made up of 15 amino acids. The CDR3 nucleotides are TGTGCCAGCAGCTGGGGATCAGGGAGTAACTATGGCTACACCTTC. Translating gives CASSWGSGSNYGYTF.

The chain has TRBV10-3 and TRBJ2-7; D unclear. V shed 2 bases and J shed 2 bases, with 10 bases lying between them. Germline-derived CDR1 and CDR2 are ENHRY and SYGVKD. The CDR3 covers 14 residues. The CDR3, as DNA: TGTGCCATCAGTGAGAGTAAGGGCGCCTACGAGCAGTACTTC. Translation gives CAISESKGAYEQYF.

This sequence joins TRBV19 and TRBJ1-3; D remains unclear. V was trimmed by 4 bases and J by 0 bases, leaving 7 bases between them. The CDR3 is made up of 14 amino acids. CDR1 is LNHDA and CDR2 is SQIVND in the germline V gene (reference sequence). The CDR3 protein is CASSREDSGNTIYF. The CDR3, as DNA: TGTGCCAGTAGTAGGGAGGACTCTGGAAACACCATATATTTT.

This chain joins TRBV27 and TRBJ2-1, with a weak D call TRBD1 (6 bases). Trimming shortened V by 5 bases and J by 1 base, and 12 bases separated the two germline ends. CDR1 is MNHEY, CDR2 SMNVEV, per germline (reference sequence). The length of the CDR3 is 15 residues. Written as DNA, the CDR3 is TGTGCCAGCAGTCCCGGGACAAATTCCTACAATGAGCAGTTCTTC. This gives the protein CASSPGTNSYNEQFF.

This chain connects TRBV11-3 to TRBJ2-7, with D perhaps being TRBD1 or TRBD2 (5 bases each). This CDR3 region has 14 residues. V lost 2 bases, J lost 2 bases, and 10 bases lay in between. CDR1 and CDR2 from the germline V gene are SGHNT and YENEEA. CDR3 loop: CASSLRDGTYEQYF. The CDR3 DNA follows: TGTGCCAGCAGCTTAAGGGACGGCACCTACGAGCAGTACTTC.

The chain employs TRBV5-1 and TRBJ2-7; D remains ambiguous. Trimming took off 0 bases at V and 6 bases at J, with 10 bases between the two ends. Germline lookup yields CDR1 SGHRS and CDR2 YFSETQ. The CDR3 has 13 residues. The CDR3 sequence: CASSLDSGSEQYF. CDR3 bases: TGCGCCAGCAGCTTGGATTCGGGCTCCGAGCAGTACTTC.

CDR3 in amino acids: CASRQGLAGGNNEQFF. CDR3 in DNA: TGTGCCAGCAGGCAGGGACTAGCGGGAGGGAACAATGAGCAGTTCTTC. V is TRBV9 and J is TRBJ2-1; 16 bases line up with TRBD2. Per the germline V gene, CDR1 is SGDLS and CDR2 is YYNGEE. V gave up 5 bases and J gave up 5 bases; unmatched junction bases: 4. The CDR3 sequence is 16 residues long.

On this clone: Other DNA sequences in the same sample also yield this CDR3. The chain has TRBV9 and TRBJ2-7; TRBD2 is a possible D gene (6 bases). Germline CDR1 is SGDLS and CDR2 is YYNGEE. Trimming shortened V by 2 bases and J by 0 bases, and 12 bases separated the two germline ends. The CDR3 is 15 residues long. The CDR3 loop reads CASSVSGTSSYEQYF. The CDR3 nucleotides are TGTGCCAGCAGCGTTAGCGGTACAAGCTCCTACGAGCAGTACTTC.

The chain combines TRBV7-9 with TRBJ1-2; 9 bases agree with TRBD1. Looked up from germline, CDR1 is SEHNR and CDR2 is FQNEAQ (reference sequence). V was pared by 3 bases and J by 8 bases, with 10 bases of the junction left unmatched. The CDR3 has 15 amino acids. This CDR3 is CASSFPGQGFFGYTF. CDR3 in DNA: TGTGCCAGCAGCTTTCCGGGACAGGGTTTCTTCGGCTACACCTTC.

The V and J genes are TRBV6-5 and TRBJ2-7; D gene ambiguous. The germline V gene has CDR1 MNHEY and CDR2 SVGAGI. There are 13 residues in the CDR3. V lost 6 bases to trimming and J lost 3 bases, with 12 bases between them. Here the CDR3 reads CASRHDGYYEQYF. CDR3 in DNA: TGTGCCAGCAGACACGACGGATACTACGAGCAGTACTTC.

This sequence joins TRBV19 and TRBJ2-7; D perhaps matches TRBD2 (6 bases). CDR3 length: 14 amino acids. The V and J ends lost 5 bases and 5 bases respectively, with 16 bases between them. Germline CDR1 reads LNHDA; CDR2 reads SQIVND (reference sequence). CDR3 in amino acids: CASSPTAGSNEQYF. DNA for the CDR3: TGTGCCAGTAGTCCCACGGCCGGGAGCAACGAGCAGTACTTC.

The chain is built from TRBV29-1 and TRBJ2-7, with a weak D call TRBD2 (5 bases). Germline CDR1 SQVTM, CDR2 ANQGSEA. Trimming left V 7 bases short and J 6 bases short, with 16 bases between. The CDR3 sequence is 12 residues long. The CDR3: CSAYLVAGEQYF. Written as DNA, the CDR3 is TGCAGCGCCTACCTTGTGGCGGGCGAGCAGTACTTC.

This chain links TRBV29-1 with TRBJ2-7; no reliable D call. V was shortened by 0 bases and J by 7 bases, with 10 bases between the two germline ends. Germline V gene data show CDR1 as SQVTM and CDR2 as ANQGSEA. CDR3 length: 12 residues. The CDR3 here is CSVEEVTGEQYF. The CDR3, as DNA: TGCAGCGTTGAAGAGGTGACGGGTGAGCAGTACTTC.

As DNA, the CDR3 is TGTGCCAGCAGTTACGGGACTGTCTACGAGCAGTACTTC. It encodes CASSYGTVYEQYF. The chain links TRBV6-5 to TRBJ2-7; TRBD2 might be the D (6 bases). The CDR3 contains 13 residues. The V and J ends lost 2 bases and 3 bases respectively, with 8 bases between them. Germline V gene sequence: CDR1 MNHEY, CDR2 SVGAGI.